Shown below are 25 T cell receptor beta chains from a single sample sequenced in a study of vaccination effects on CD4 cells after COVID-19. After expansion with viral peptide pools in the ViraFEST assay, antigen-specific CD4+ T cells were sequenced. CD4+ T cell isolation took place after less than 13 days of culture. BNT162b2 vaccine or mRNA-1273 vaccine was given to participants in two doses. The method was immunoSEQ multiplex PCR; TCRdb's version includes in-frame clones alone and lacks a portion of them. There are nearly 30,000 clones in the sample; around 85% occur only once, and under 6.5% lies in the top ten. No antigen is known for these receptors. The source was CD4+ T cells from PBMCs cultured with SARS-CoV-2 spike peptides, collected after COVID-19 vaccination. Every receptor here comes from a human donor who received a COVID-19 vaccine. Some clones in this sample may be carry-over from other donors' samples.

V and J are TRBV24-1 and TRBJ2-2; D unresolved. The length of the CDR3 is 12 residues. CDR1 and CDR2 (germline): KGHDR, SFDVKD. V dropped 3 bases and J dropped 8 bases, with 6 bases sitting between them. The CDR3 here is CATSDPRGELFF. DNA of the CDR3: TGTGCCACCAGTGATCCGAGGGGGGAGCTGTTTTTT.

This clone was detected once. The rearrangement links TRBV5-6 to TRBJ2-7, with 7 bases fitting TRBD1. Germline CDR1 is SGHDT and CDR2 is YYEEEE. The CDR3 covers 16 residues. The junction had 8 bases not matched to a gene; V was cut back by 0 bases and J by 2 bases. In DNA form, the CDR3 reads TGTGCCAGCAGCTTGGGTTTGACAGGGCGAACCTACGAGCAGTACGTC. It translates to CASSLGLTGRTYEQYV.

The chain links TRBV7-2 to TRBJ1-4; D is ambiguous. The germline gives CDR1 SGHTA, CDR2 FQGNSA. The CDR3 loop spans 14 amino acids. Trimming took 0 bases from V and 7 from J, leaving 9 bases between them. The CDR3 sequence: CASSLAGWSEKLFF. The CDR3 DNA reads TGTGCCAGCAGCTTAGCTGGGTGGAGTGAAAAACTGTTTTTT.

This clone was counted once. The chain links TRBV10-2 to TRBJ2-1; maybe TRBD1 (7 bases). Germline loops: CDR1 WSHSY, CDR2 SAAADI. The V end was cut by 7 bases, the J end by 2 bases, with 18 bases between. The CDR3 extends over 16 amino acids. The CDR3 loop is CASTEGAGSTYNEQFF. In DNA form, the CDR3 reads TGCGCCAGCACCGAGGGGGCGGGGTCGACCTACAATGAGCAGTTCTTC.

This sequence joins TRBV5-1 and TRBJ2-3; 10 bases are shared with TRBD2. The CDR3 loop spans 16 amino acids. CDR1 and CDR2 (germline): SGHRS, YFSETQ. The V and J ends lost 0 bases and 6 bases, in that order; junction bases with no gene match: 7. This CDR3 reads CASSLVVAGGWDTQYF. CDR3 sequence (DNA): TGCGCCAGCAGCTTGGTAGTAGCGGGGGGTTGGGATACGCAGTATTTT.

The chain joins TRBV27 to TRBJ2-5; the match to TRBD1 covers 7 bases. From germline, CDR1 is MNHEY and CDR2 SMNVEV (reference sequence). This CDR3 has 14 residues. The junction had 1 base not matched to a gene; V was cut back by 1 base and J by 2 bases. The DNA for the CDR3 is TGTGCCAGCAGTTTATTGGGACAGCAAGAGACCCAGTACTTC. This encodes CASSLLGQQETQYF.

The chain links TRBV5-1 to TRBJ2-2; TRBD1 matches 8 bases. CDR3 length: 14 amino acids. V gave up 4 bases and J gave up 7 bases; unmatched junction bases: 6. From germline, CDR1 is SGHRS and CDR2 YFSETQ. Here the CDR3 DNA reads TGCGCCAGCAGCCGGACAGGGTCGAGCGGGGAGCTGTTTTTT. Its translation is CASSRTGSSGELFF.

The J gene is TRBJ1-1, the V gene TRBV4-1; tentative D call: TRBD1 (5 bases). The germline gives CDR1 MGHRA, CDR2 YSYEKL. The CDR3 loop spans 14 amino acids. The V and J ends lost 1 base and 4 bases respectively, with 10 bases between them. For the CDR3, the DNA is TGCGCCAGCAGCCAAGCCGGGGACGGCACTGAAGCTTTCTTT. Translating gives CASSQAGDGTEAFF.

This chain uses TRBV2 with TRBJ1-4; TRBD1 might be the D (6 bases). Trimming removed 7 bases from V and 2 bases from J, with 11 bases in between. The CDR3 length is 14 residues. Germline CDR1 is SNHLY and CDR2 is FYNNEI. The CDR3 protein is CASKKGGTNEKLFF. The CDR3 DNA follows: TGTGCCAGCAAGAAAGGGGGGACTAATGAAAAACTGTTTTTT.

The rearrangement joins TRBV29-1 to TRBJ1-2; weak D call: TRBD1 (6 bases). The length of the CDR3 is 11 residues. Germline V gene lookup returns CDR1 SQVTM and CDR2 ANQGSEA. The V and J ends lost 4 bases and 4 bases respectively, with 7 bases between them. CDR3 nucleotide sequence: TGCAGCGTTGGGGGGCTCTATGGCTACACCTTC. Translation: CSVGGLYGYTF.

The rearrangement links TRBV9 to TRBJ2-5; 8 nucleotides agree with TRBD1. V gave up 4 bases and J gave up 5 bases; unmatched junction bases: 7. The CDR3 has 14 residues. Germline V gene data show CDR1 as SGDLS and CDR2 as YYNGEE. DNA for the CDR3: TGTGCCAGCAGCACTAAGACAGGGGCGGAGACCCAGTACTTC. Residues: CASSTKTGAETQYF.

The chain employs TRBV5-6 and TRBJ2-2, with TRBD1 matching over 9 bases. V lost 4 bases to trimming and J lost 4 bases; unmatched junction nucleotides: 5. CDR1 is SGHDT and CDR2 is YYEEEE in the germline V gene. The CDR3 extends over 15 amino acids. CDR3 bases: TGTGCCAGCAGCGGCCGGGACAGGGCCACCGGGGAGCTGTTTTTT. Translating gives CASSGRDRATGELFF. Looking up the rest from reference TRBV5-6 and TRBJ2-2 gives the full variable domain: DAGVTQSPTHLIKTRGQQVTLRCSPKSGHDTVSWYQQALGQGPQFIFQYYEEEERQRGNFPDRFSGHQFPNYSSELNVNALLLGDSALYLCASSGRDRATGELFFGEGSRLTVL.

There are a few counts of this clone. The chain couples TRBV18 to TRBJ2-1, with D unresolved. The CDR3 has 17 amino acids. Trimming removed 2 bases at V and 3 bases at J, with 17 bases between. CDR1 and CDR2 (germline): KGHSH, LQKENI. The CDR3: CASSPYGPQRSYNEQFF. In DNA form, the CDR3 reads TGTGCCAGCTCACCATATGGCCCCCAAAGGAGCTACAATGAGCAGTTCTTC.

The V call is TRBV19, the J call TRBJ2-3; D might be TRBD2 (6 bases). The CDR3 length is 16 residues. Germline assignment: CDR1 LNHDA and CDR2 SQIVND (reference sequence). The V and J ends lost 6 bases and 3 bases respectively, with 19 bases between them. The CDR3 spells CASRGLQGVLTDTQYF. As DNA, the CDR3 is TGTGCCAGTAGGGGACTCCAGGGTGTACTGACAGATACGCAGTATTTT.

The rearrangement links TRBV27 to TRBJ1-5, with D perhaps matching TRBD1 (6 bases). Germline V CDR1 and CDR2: MNHEY, SMNVEV (reference sequence). The CDR3 spans 14 residues. Trimming cost V 6 bases and J 2 bases, with 11 bases left between them. DNA for the CDR3: TGTGCCAGCAGCCTTAACAGGGGCAATCAGCCCCAGCATTTT. Encoded protein: CASSLNRGNQPQHF.

This clone has a single count. This sequence joins TRBV7-3 and TRBJ1-5; D is unclear. CDR1 is SGHTA and CDR2 is FQGTGA in the germline V gene. Trimming took 1 base from V and 7 from J, leaving 8 bases between them. This CDR3 is 13 amino acids long. The CDR3 protein is CASSLNRAQPQHF. The CDR3 nucleotides are TGTGCCAGCAGCTTAAACCGGGCGCAGCCCCAGCATTTT.

In this sample, this clone turned up a few times. A read error may account for a junction end that differs from germline. This rearrangement joins TRBV19 to TRBJ2-3, with D perhaps matching TRBD2 (6 bases). CDR1 and CDR2 (germline): LNHDA, SQIVND (reference sequence). This CDR3 has 13 residues. CDR3 amino acids: CASKPGESLLYDF. CDR3 in DNA: TGTGCCAGTAAACCGGGAGAAAGTCTGCTTTATGATTTT.

J is TRBJ1-5 and V is TRBV18; a possible D gene is TRBD1 (5 bases). Germline V gives CDR1 KGHSH, CDR2 LQKENI. With 4 bases removed from V and 2 bases from J, the gap between germline ends came to 9 bases. The length of the CDR3 is 14 residues. DNA for the CDR3: TGTGCCAGCTCACAGGGGATTGGCAATCAGCCCCAGCATTTT. Its protein is CASSQGIGNQPQHF. The full variable domain, rest sourced from reference TRBV18 and TRBJ1-5, is NAGVMQNPRHLVRRRGQEARLRCSPMKGHSHVYWYRQLPEEGLKFMVYLQKENIIDESGMPKERFSAEFPKEGPSILRIQQVVRGDSAAYFCASSQGIGNQPQHFGDGTRLSIL.

This chain uses TRBV9 with TRBJ2-3; perhaps TRBD2 as D (7 bases). CDR1 and CDR2 (germline): SGDLS, YYNGEE. V lost 3 bases, J lost 5 bases, and 19 bases lay in between. The CDR3 covers 16 residues. CDR3 in amino acids: CASSERGGRVGDTQYF. CDR3 nucleotide sequence: TGTGCCAGCAGCGAGAGGGGGGGCCGGGTGGGAGATACGCAGTATTTT. The full variable domain, in which reference TRBV9 and TRBJ2-3 provide the parts outside the CDR3, is DSGVTQTPKHLITATGQRVTLRCSPRSGDLSVYWYQQSLDQGLQFLIQYYNGEERAKGNILERFSAQQFPDLHSELNLSSLELGDSALYFCASSERGGRVGDTQYFGPGTRLTVL.

The V gene is TRBV29-1, the J gene TRBJ2-1, with D hard to call. This CDR3 has 16 amino acids. V lost 3 bases and J 0 bases, leaving 15 bases between the germline ends. Germline CDR1 is SQVTM and CDR2 is ANQGSEA. The CDR3 bases are TGCAGCGTTGATCTTTCCGGTCAGCTCTCCTACAATGAGCAGTTCTTC. As protein: CSVDLSGQLSYNEQFF.

There are a few counts of this clone. The CDR3, as DNA: TGTGCCAGCAGCTCTCTCGGCGGGGTTTTTCGCACAGATACGCAGTATTTT. Encoded protein: CASSSLGGVFRTDTQYF. The chain has TRBV7-6 and TRBJ2-3; D is perhaps TRBD2 (6 bases). The CDR3 length is 17 residues. Germline V gene data show CDR1 as SGHVS and CDR2 as FNYEAQ. V was pared by 4 bases and J by 1 base, with 18 bases between.

The chain recombines TRBV6-1 with TRBJ2-7; tentatively, D is TRBD1 (5 bases). Trimming shortened V by 1 base and J by 3 bases, and 13 bases separated the two germline ends. This CDR3 has 15 amino acids. Germline V lookup: CDR1 MNHNS, CDR2 SASEGT. The CDR3 DNA sequence: TGTGCCAGCAGTGAAGGTCCAGGGATAGGCTACGAGCAGTACGTC. Its protein product is CASSEGPGIGYEQYV.

The chain couples TRBV10-1 to TRBJ1-2; D uncertain. The germline V gene has CDR1 WNHNN and CDR2 SYGVQD (reference sequence). This CDR3 is 14 amino acids long. V lost 0 bases to trimming and J lost 8 bases, with 13 bases between them. CDR3 sequence: CASSESDAGEGYTF. The DNA of the CDR3 is TGCGCCAGCAGTGAGTCCGACGCGGGTGAGGGCTACACCTTC.

There are a few counts of this clone. The chain is built from TRBV9 and TRBJ1-6; D is uncertain. Deletions cut 1 base from V and 9 bases from J, with 11 bases between. This CDR3 is 14 amino acids long. From germline, CDR1 is SGDLS and CDR2 YYNGEE. CDR3 bases: TGTGCCAGCAGCGTATCGGTTGTCGGTTCACCCCTCCACTTT. Translation gives CASSVSVVGSPLHF. The variable domain in full, completed from reference TRBV9 and TRBJ1-6, reads DSGVTQTPKHLITATGQRVTLRCSPRSGDLSVYWYQQSLDQGLQFLIQYYNGEERAKGNILERFSAQQFPDLHSELNLSSLELGDSALYFCASSVSVVGSPLHFGNGTRLTVT.

Turning to this clone: Germline and junction disagree at one end, which may indicate a read error. The chain carries TRBV28 and TRBJ2-5; D not resolved. Germline-derived CDR1 and CDR2 are MDHEN and SYDVKM. The CDR3 is 13 amino acids. DNA for the CDR3: TGTGCCAGCACCCAACAGCCCCAAGGGACCCAGTACTTC. Amino acid sequence: CASTQQPQGTQYF.